This entry is about one TCR beta chain. This specimen comes from a study of blood T cell repertoires in COVID-19. Overall study context: COVID-19 samples from acute and convalescent phases originated in the United States, Italy and Spain.

As handled by the study authors: Counts of nucleated cells, estimated from reference gene primer amplification, were obtained. Sequencing was performed with immunoSEQ multiplex PCR; in TCRdb, only in-frame clones are kept and a portion is missing. The DNA gave D and trimming, while V, J and clone size come from that table. The sample includes about 150,000 clones, around 90% of them seen just once. The V segment lost 4 bases and the J segment 9 bases; nucleotides outside the gene matches: 6. CDR3 length equals 15 residues. Germline V CDR1 and CDR2: SGHTS, YDEGEE. This TCR was recovered from a woman aged 55-70 years with active or convalescent COVID-19. The chain is built from TRBV5-8 and TRBJ1-6; 11 bases align to TRBD1. The sequencing input was peripheral blood. The CDR3 is CASSPGQGAPSPLHF. The CDR3 nucleotides read TGTGCCAGCAGCCCAGGACAGGGGGCTCCTTCACCCCTCCACTTT.